This TCR beta chain originates from a study of shared clonotypes between healthy human individuals. CDR3 length: 18 amino acids. Trimming took off 11 bases at V and 0 bases at J, with 27 bases between the two ends. The naive CD8 subset, CD45RO-negative cells positively selected for CCR7, excluded terminally differentiated effector memory CD45RA+ cells. Clones were sequenced by immunoSEQ multiplex PCR, and TCRdb holds only the in-frame ones, with some missing. The table shows approximately 720,000 clones, with about 91% occurring only once. The clonotype was recovered from a man in his thirties or forties in good health. Sequenced input: naive CD8+ T cells sorted from blood. The V and J genes are TRBV23-1 and TRBJ2-3, with a possible D match to TRBD1 (7 bases). TRBV23-1 is an open reading frame whose function is uncertain. CDR3 nucleotide sequence: TGCGCCCCAGGGGGGAGACAGGCTAGCTTAGCTAGCACAGATACGCAGTATTTT. It translates to CAPGGRQASLASTDTQYF.